The rows below give T cell receptor beta chains drawn from one sample of a study of blood T cell repertoires in COVID-19. Sequencing was performed with immunoSEQ multiplex PCR; in TCRdb, only in-frame clones are kept and a portion is missing. This sample has fewer than 250,000 clones, with 80% to 95% found just once. Sequenced material: peripheral blood. Receptors originate from a man in his thirties or forties with COVID-19, enrolled during active disease. Each CDR3 is given with its conserved first and last residue. A D gene is named only where the DNA matches it firmly. Expanded clones are given a class, and other clones once, few, many or no size at all.

v_call	j_call	clone_size	d_call	cdr3_nt	cdr3_aa
TRBV11-3	TRBJ1-1	.	TRBD1	TGTGCCAGCAGCTTGGACAGGGGGCACACTGAAGCTTTCTTT	CASSLDRGHTEAFF
TRBV5-6	TRBJ2-7	few	TRBD2	TGTGCCAGCAGCTTGGGGGGACTAGCGAACGAGCAGTACTTC	CASSLGGLANEQYF
TRBV4-1	TRBJ1-1	once	.	TGCGCCAGCAGCCCCCGGTCCCAAGGGGGGGGGAACACTGAAGCTTTCTTT	CASSPRSQGGGNTEAFF
TRBV4-1	TRBJ2-5	.	TRBD2	TGCGCCAGCAGCCCCGAATCAACGCGGGGGAGAGAGACCCAGTACTTC	CASSPESTRGRETQYF
TRBV9	TRBJ1-5	.	.	TGTGCCAGCAGCGTAGACGGTAGCAATCAGCCCCAGCATTTT	CASSVDGSNQPQHF
TRBV4-1	TRBJ1-1	.	.	TGCGCCAGCAGCCTTCTGGTTAGTCTCTACACTGAAGCTTTCTTT	CASSLLVSLYTEAFF
TRBV5-1	TRBJ2-1	.	TRBD1	TGCGCCAGCAGCTTAACAGGGGTGTATGACAATGAGCAGTTCTTC	CASSLTGVYDNEQFF
TRBV11-2	TRBJ2-1	.	.	TGTGCCAGCAGCTCTGTCCAGGGTAAGAGGTTGGAGCAGTTCTTC	CASSSVQGKRLEQFF
TRBV5-5	TRBJ2-3	.	.	TGTGCCAGCAGCTATGGGACTAGCACAGATACGCAGTATTTT	CASSYGTSTDTQYF
TRBV5-1	TRBJ2-5	.	TRBD1	TGCGCCAGCAGCGTGATACCGGGACAGGGCGTAGAGACCCAGTACTTC	CASSVIPGQGVETQYF
TRBV6-5	TRBJ1-2	once	TRBD1	TGTGCCAGCAGTCGGGACAGCCTTCCCTATGGCTACACCTTC	CASSRDSLPYGYTF
TRBV7-9	TRBJ2-7	.	.	TGTGCCAGCAGCTTAGACCCAGGCAACGAGCAGTACTTC	CASSLDPGNEQYF
TRBV7-7	TRBJ2-5	.	.	TGTGCCAGCAGCTTAGGATCCGCTAGGGGTTCGGAGACCCAGTACTTC	CASSLGSARGSETQYF
TRBV6-1	TRBJ2-7	.	TRBD2	TGTGCCAGCAGTGAAGGATTCGGGGGAGGGTCCTACGAGCAGTACTTC	CASSEGFGGGSYEQYF
TRBV6-4	TRBJ1-1	.	TRBD1	TGTGCCAGCAGTGACACAGACAGGGATCCCACTGAAGCTTTCTTT	CASSDTDRDPTEAFF
TRBV5-6	TRBJ2-3	.	.	TGTGCCAGCAGCTTGGCCAAGCTAGCAATGGATACGCAGTATTTT	CASSLAKLAMDTQYF
TRBV6-1	TRBJ1-1	few	.	TGTGCCAGCAGTGAAGCGGTCGTCGGGTCAACCATGAACACTGAAGCTTTCTTT	CASSEAVVGSTMNTEAFF
TRBV9	TRBJ2-3	.	TRBD2	TGTGCCAGCAGCGTAGCCCCCGGGGGGGCTACAGATACGCAGTATTTT	CASSVAPGGATDTQYF
TRBV7-9	TRBJ1-1	.	TRBD1	TGTGCCAGCAGCTTAGTCGAGACAGGGGGCTCTGAAGCTTTCTTT	CASSLVETGGSEAFF
TRBV5-6	TRBJ2-1	.	TRBD1	TGTGCCAGCAGCTGGGGACAGGGGTGGAATGAGCAGTTCTTC	CASSWGQGWNEQFF
TRBV3-1/TRBV3-2	TRBJ1-2	.	TRBD1	TGTGCCAGCAGCCGGCGGGACAGAGGCTACACCTTC	CASSRRDRGYTF
TRBV15	TRBJ2-7	once	TRBD2	TGTGCCACCAGCAGAGAGACTAGCGGTTTGTACGAGCAGTACTTC	CATSRETSGLYEQYF
TRBV12-3/TRBV12-4	TRBJ1-2	.	TRBD1	TGTGCCAGCAGAGGGACAGGGGGCGACACCTTC	CASRGTGGDTF
TRBV6-5	TRBJ1-3	once	.	TGTGCCAGCACGGACATTATCGGAAACACCATATATTTT	CASTDIIGNTIYF
TRBV11-2	TRBJ1-2	.	.	TGTGCCAGCAGCCTCCTACTTACAGGGATAAGTGGCTACACCTTC	CASSLLLTGISGYTF
TRBV25-1	TRBJ1-1	few	.	TGTGCCAGCAGTGAAAATAGAAACACTGAAGCTTTCTTT	CASSENRNTEAFF
TRBV6-5	TRBJ2-7	once	.	TGTGCCAGCAGCGTCCCCAGAGGGCGCGTCCACGAGCAGTACTTC	CASSVPRGRVHEQYF
TRBV4-1	TRBJ1-1	.	.	TGCGCCAGCAGCCAGTCGCCAGGGATGTTGAACACTGAAGCTTTCTTT	CASSQSPGMLNTEAFF
TRBV18	TRBJ2-3	.	TRBD1	TGTGCCAGCCAAAGGGACAGGGGCACAGATACGCAGTATTTT	CASQRDRGTDTQYF
TRBV3-1/TRBV3-2	TRBJ2-3	.	TRBD2	TGTGCCAGCAGCCCGATGGCGGGGGGGCGGAATACGCAGTATTTT	CASSPMAGGRNTQYF
TRBV7-2	TRBJ2-3	.	.	TGTGCCAGCAGCTTAGTTTTGGGAGGGGGACCTAGCACAGATACGCAGTATTTT	CASSLVLGGGPSTDTQYF
TRBV29-1	TRBJ1-3	.	.	TGCAGCGTTGTCGAGACAGGAAACACCATATATTTT	CSVVETGNTIYF
TRBV6-5	TRBJ1-1	.	.	TGTGCCAGCAGTTACTCGACGGGGGGAGACACTGAAGCTTTCTTT	CASSYSTGGDTEAFF
TRBV3-1/TRBV3-2	TRBJ1-2	.	TRBD1	TGTGCCAGCAGCCTAGGGACAGGGCTCGGCTACACCTTC	CASSLGTGLGYTF
TRBV7-9	TRBJ1-3	.	TRBD1	TGTGCCAGCAGCCCCCGAGGACAGGCCTCCGGGAACACCATATATTTT	CASSPRGQASGNTIYF